This is a list of T cell receptor beta chains from one sample in a study of response to subunit inactivated influenza vaccine. One entry per CDR3 protein results from TCRdb running MiXCR on the RT-PCR reads. Of about 480,000 distinct CDR3 sequences listed, 9.5% to 13% are singletons. Sequencing was performed on PBMCs from blood, taken about 6 weeks after vaccination. These receptors all stem from a man in his forties or fifties who received an inactivated influenza vaccine. Both conserved end residues are part of each CDR3. The D gene is left open where the match is weak. Size values are once, few and many counts, or a class for expanded clones, and some rows have none.

v_call	d_call	j_call	clone_size	cdr3_nt	cdr3_aa
TRBV25-1	-	TRBJ2-7	-	TGTGCCAGCAGTGAAACCCGGACAGCCTCCTACGAGCAGTACTTC	CASSETRTASYEQYF
TRBV10-3	-	TRBJ1-4	-	TGTGCCACCATGGGACAAGGTGGAGCAAGTGAAAAACTGTTTTTT	CATMGQGGASEKLFF
TRBV5-1	-	TRBJ1-1	few	TGCGCCAGCAGCTTGGGCCCCTCCAGGAACACTGAAGCTTTCTTT	CASSLGPSRNTEAFF
TRBV5-6	-	TRBJ2-6	few	TGTGCCAGCAGCATGTCAGGGGCGGGGGCCAACGTCCTGACTTTC	CASSMSGAGANVLTF
TRBV12-3/TRBV12-4	-	TRBJ2-4	many	TGTGCCAGCAGTTTAGCAGGGAAGAACATTCAGTACTTC	CASSLAGKNIQYF
TRBV20-1	TRBD2	TRBJ2-5	many	TGCAGTGCTAGAGATTCAGGACTAGCGGGGCAACAAGAGACCCAGTACTTC	CSARDSGLAGQQETQYF
TRBV10-3	TRBD1	TRBJ2-7	-	TGTGCCATCAGCCCTAGGACAGGCGCAACCTACGAGCAGTACTTC	CAISPRTGATYEQYF
TRBV5-1	TRBD2	TRBJ2-7	many	TGCGCCAGCAGTCCTTCTAGCGGGGCCTACGAGCAGTACTTC	CASSPSSGAYEQYF
TRBV12-3/TRBV12-4	TRBD1	TRBJ1-5	few	TGTGCCAGCAGTATTACAGGGGGCTATCAGCCCCAGCATTTT	CASSITGGYQPQHF
TRBV5-1	-	TRBJ2-5	-	TGCGCCAGCAGCATAGGACATGCCCAAGAGACCCAGTACTTC	CASSIGHAQETQYF
TRBV4-2	-	TRBJ2-5	few	TGTGCCAGCAGCCCAGAATCGGGGCGCGAGACCCAGTACTTC	CASSPESGRETQYF
TRBV5-6	-	TRBJ2-7	few	TGTGCCAGCAGCCGGACAGTGGGCTACGAGCAGTACTTC	CASSRTVGYEQYF
TRBV7-8	-	TRBJ2-5	-	TGTGCCAGCAGCCAAAGGACGGGGAAGGAGACCCAGTACTTC	CASSQRTGKETQYF
TRBV7-9	TRBD1	TRBJ2-3	many	TGTGCCAGCAGCTTATCGACAGGGGGCCTCACAGATACGCAGTATTTT	CASSLSTGGLTDTQYF
TRBV2	TRBD1	TRBJ2-1	few	TGTGCCAGCAGTGAAAAGACAGGGGAGTGGAATGAGCAGTTCTTC	CASSEKTGEWNEQFF
TRBV5-8	-	TRBJ2-5	-	TGTGCCAGCAGAGGCAGGGGAGGAGAGACCCAGTACTTC	CASRGRGGETQYF
TRBV29-1	-	TRBJ1-1	few	TGCAGCTTCTCCCCAACACTGAACACTGAAGCTTTCTTT	CSFSPTLNTEAFF
TRBV14	-	TRBJ1-1	-	TGTGCCAGCAGCCAAGAACCCACTGAAGCTTTCTTT	CASSQEPTEAFF
TRBV7-2	-	TRBJ2-3	few	TGTGCCAGCAGCTCCACGATCCATTCAGATACGCAGTATTTT	CASSSTIHSDTQYF
TRBV27	TRBD2	TRBJ2-3	few	TGTGCCAGCAGTTTATTCGGGGCTAGCGGACCGAATACGCAGTATTTT	CASSLFGASGPNTQYF
TRBV6-2/TRBV6-3	-	TRBJ2-6	-	TGTGCCAGCAGTTACTTGGGGGGAATGTATGGGGCCAACGTCCTGACTTTC	CASSYLGGMYGANVLTF
TRBV5-1	-	TRBJ2-3	-	TGCGCCAGCAGCCCAACCGCGAGGACAGACACAGATACGCAGTATTTT	CASSPTARTDTDTQYF
TRBV12-5	TRBD1	TRBJ2-2	-	TGTGCTAGTGGTAACAGGGGCACCGGGGAGCTGTTTTTT	CASGNRGTGELFF
TRBV7-2	-	TRBJ1-1	many	TGTGCCAGCAGCCCCCTAGCAGGAGGAACTGAAGCTTTCTTT	CASSPLAGGTEAFF
TRBV19	-	TRBJ2-5	-	TGTGCCAGTAGTCTGTCCACCTCGAGAGGGGAGACCCAGTACTTC	CASSLSTSRGETQYF
TRBV29-1	TRBD1	TRBJ1-5	few	TGCAGCGTTCGGCCCGGGACAGGGGGCGATCAGCCCCAGCATTTT	CSVRPGTGGDQPQHF
TRBV29-1	TRBD2	TRBJ2-1	many	TGCAGCGGAAGACTAGCGAGATACAATGAGCAGTTCTTC	CSGRLARYNEQFF
TRBV6-5	TRBD2	TRBJ2-3	few	TGTGCCAGCAGCTCTCGGGTACTAGCGGGGCGTTACACAGATACGCAGTATTTT	CASSSRVLAGRYTDTQYF
TRBV5-1	-	TRBJ2-1	many	TGCGCCAGCAGCTTGGCCGGGGGCGTTAATGAGCAGTTCTTC	CASSLAGGVNEQFF
TRBV6-1	TRBD1	TRBJ2-7	many	TGTGCCAGCAGTGAGTTCGGGACAGACCGCTACGAGCAGTACTTC	CASSEFGTDRYEQYF
TRBV5-1	TRBD2	TRBJ2-1	-	TGCGCCAGCAGCTCGGGACTAGCGGGAGTCTTAGGTGAGCAGTTCTTC	CASSSGLAGVLGEQFF
TRBV19	-	TRBJ2-2	-	TGTGCCAGTAGTTGGGTCGGCGGCGGGGAGCTGTTTTTT	CASSWVGGGELFF
TRBV20-1	TRBD1	TRBJ2-7	many	TGCAGTGCTAGATCGACAGGGGGTTCCTACGAGCAGTACTTC	CSARSTGGSYEQYF
TRBV29-1	TRBD1	TRBJ2-7	many	TGCAGCGTCGGAGGCAGGGGGCGCGAGCAGTACTTC	CSVGGRGREQYF
TRBV25-1	-	TRBJ2-7	-	TGTGCCAGCAGTGACCCCGGGAACTACGAGCAGTACTTC	CASSDPGNYEQYF
TRBV5-1	-	TRBJ2-2	many	TGCGCCAGCAGCCCCGACGGATCGAACACCGGGGAGCTGTTTTTT	CASSPDGSNTGELFF